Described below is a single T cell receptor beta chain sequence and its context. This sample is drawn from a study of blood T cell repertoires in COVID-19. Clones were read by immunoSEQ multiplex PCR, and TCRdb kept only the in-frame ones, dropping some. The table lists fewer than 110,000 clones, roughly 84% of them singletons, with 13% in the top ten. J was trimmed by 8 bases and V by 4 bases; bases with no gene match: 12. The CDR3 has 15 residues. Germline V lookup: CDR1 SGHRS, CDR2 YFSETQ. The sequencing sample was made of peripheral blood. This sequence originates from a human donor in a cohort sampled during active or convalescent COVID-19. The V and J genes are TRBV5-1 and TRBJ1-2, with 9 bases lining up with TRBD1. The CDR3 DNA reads TGCGCCAGCAGCATCTCGGGACAGGGTGCGGAAGGCTACACCTTC. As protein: CASSISGQGAEGYTF.